One and the same sample provided the 26 T cell receptor beta chains below, sequenced in a study of cytomegalovirus exposure and HLA in healthy donors (dated by TCRdb to 2015 to 2018). Libraries were constructed by the immunoSEQ multiplex PCR assay. A mixture of 60 forward primers for TCR Vbeta segments and 13 reverse primers for TCR Jbeta segments was used in the multiplex PCR. TCRdb took this table from immuneACCESS and kept in-frame rearrangements with V and J called. Such tables lack part of the clones; where checked against another copy, unresolved V genes explain under half of the gap, and the rest is unexplained. This sample holds some 60,000 clones; under 80% were observed only once. Together, the top ten hold around 5% of the sample. The sample was PBMCs. Receptors originate from a woman younger than 45 in good health and CMV-seronegative.

The chain couples TRBV6-5 to TRBJ1-1, with 11 bases identical to TRBD1. V lost 4 bases and J lost 4; bases outside the gene matches: 8. Germline V lookup: CDR1 MNHEY, CDR2 SVGAGI. The CDR3 loop spans 16 amino acids. CDR3 bases: TGTGCCAGCAGTTCGGGACAGGGGGGTCGAATCACTGAAGCTTTCTTT. Amino acid sequence: CASSSGQGGRITEAFF.

This clone was counted between two and nine times. This sequence joins TRBV11-2 and TRBJ2-7; possible D gene TRBD1, 5 bases. The CDR3 totals 16 residues. Germline values: CDR1 SGHAT, CDR2 FQNNGV. The V and J ends lost 5 bases and 2 bases respectively, with 19 bases between them. In nucleotides, the CDR3 is TGTGCCAGCAGCACACTTGCTAGAGTAGGGGCCTACGAGCAGTACTTC. Translated: CASSTLARVGAYEQYF.

V usage is TRBV28 and J usage is TRBJ2-5, with 9 bases fitting TRBD2. The CDR3 sequence is 16 residues long. Trimming removed 0 bases from V and 0 bases from J; junction bases left unmatched: 2. Germline CDR1 is MDHEN and CDR2 is SYDVKM. CDR3 amino acids: CASSLWASGDQETQYF. The DNA for the CDR3 is TGTGCCAGCAGTTTATGGGCTAGCGGGGACCAAGAGACCCAGTACTTC.

The J gene is TRBJ2-1, the V gene TRBV4-2, with 10 bases that match TRBD2. This CDR3 has 16 amino acids. The germline gives CDR1 LGHNA, CDR2 YNFKEQ. V trimming: 2 bases; J trimming: 4 bases; junction bases outside the gene matches: 5. The CDR3 region is CASSQPAGGPYNEQFF. CDR3 in DNA: TGTGCCAGCAGCCAACCAGCGGGAGGGCCTTACAATGAGCAGTTCTTC.

This rearrangement joins TRBV29-1 to TRBJ2-5; 8 bases line up with TRBD2. V was clipped by 7 bases and J by 4 bases; unmatched bases: 11. This CDR3 spans 14 amino acids. Germline values: CDR1 SQVTM, CDR2 ANQGSEA. This chain's CDR3 is CSAGGIAGGETQYF. CDR3 DNA sequence: TGCAGCGCGGGGGGTATTGCGGGAGGAGAGACCCAGTACTTC.

This rearrangement joins TRBV19 to TRBJ2-5; TRBD1 is a possible D gene (5 bases). Germline CDR1 is LNHDA and CDR2 is SQIVND (reference sequence). V gave up 5 bases and J gave up 5 bases, with 18 bases separating them. This CDR3 is built from 15 residues. The DNA of the CDR3 is TGTGCCAGTAGTGGGCAGGGCCCTTGGATGGAGACCCAGTACTTC. It yields the protein CASSGQGPWMETQYF.

This clone turned up a few times. This sequence joins TRBV11-3 and TRBJ2-2; no reliable D call. V was shortened by 5 bases and J by 8 bases, with 12 bases between the two germline ends. Germline-derived CDR1 and CDR2 are SGHNT and YENEEA. The length of the CDR3 is 13 residues. Here the CDR3 reads CASSVTPTGELFF. The CDR3 DNA follows: TGTGCCAGCAGCGTGACACCCACGGGGGAGCTGTTTTTT.

V is TRBV27 and J is TRBJ1-5, with TRBD1 as a possible D gene (6 bases). Germline V lookup: CDR1 MNHEY, CDR2 SMNVEV (reference sequence). The V and J ends lost 6 bases and 5 bases respectively, with 17 bases between them. This CDR3 is 15 amino acids long. CDR3 bases: TGTGCCAGCAGGAGCCGCGGGGGGGCCTATCAGCCCCAGCATTTT. Translating gives CASRSRGGAYQPQHF.

The rearrangement links TRBV2 to TRBJ2-5; 7 bases fit TRBD2. Germline lookup yields CDR1 SNHLY and CDR2 FYNNEI. The CDR3 has 18 residues. Trimming removed 4 bases from V and 11 bases from J; junction bases left unmatched: 25. The CDR3 region is CASSGSVGASVGGRQQYF. The DNA of the CDR3 is TGTGCCAGCAGTGGGTCTGTTGGGGCGTCGGTGGGAGGGCGCCAGCAGTACTTC.

V gene TRBV11-2 combines with J gene TRBJ2-1; the match to TRBD2 covers 9 bases. V shed 1 base and J 5 bases; nucleotides not matched to a gene: 9. Germline CDR1 SGHAT, CDR2 FQNNGV. The CDR3 is made up of 17 amino acids. The CDR3 loop is CASSLGAGGRSDNEQFF. In DNA form, the CDR3 reads TGTGCCAGCAGCTTAGGAGCGGGGGGCAGGTCGGACAATGAGCAGTTCTTC.

This clone was found once. V and J are TRBV5-4 and TRBJ2-3, with 15 positions matching TRBD2. The V and J ends lost 0 bases and 2 bases, in that order; junction bases with no gene match: 4. CDR1 SGHNT and CDR2 YYREEE come from the germline V gene (reference sequence). This CDR3 has 18 residues. The CDR3 nucleotides are TGTGCCAGCAGCTTGGGGAGGACTAGCGGGAGGGTCACAGATACGCAGTATTTT. This translates into CASSLGRTSGRVTDTQYF.

The chain joins TRBV6-1 to TRBJ2-3; TRBD2 aligns across 14 bases. CDR1 is MNHNS, CDR2 SASEGT, per germline. CDR3 size: 20 residues. Trimming took 1 base from V and 3 from J; bases not matched to a gene: 12. CDR3 sequence reads: CASSEGPWRRTSGRTDTQYF. CDR3 bases: TGTGCCAGCAGTGAAGGCCCATGGCGAAGGACTAGCGGGAGGACAGATACGCAGTATTTT.

The chain joins TRBV28 to TRBJ1-2, with 8 bases aligning to TRBD1. CDR3 size: 15 residues. CDR1 MDHEN and CDR2 SYDVKM come from the germline V gene. V was pared by 3 bases and J by 7 bases, with 10 bases of the junction left unmatched. The CDR3 bases are TGTGCCAGCAGTTTTCATTCGGACAGGGCGAGTGGCTACACCTTC. Its translation: CASSFHSDRASGYTF.

The gene calls are TRBV28 and TRBJ2-3, with a weak D call TRBD1 (7 bases). Germline-derived CDR1 and CDR2 are MDHEN and SYDVKM. The CDR3 is 16 residues long. Trimming shortened V by 5 bases and J by 0 bases, and 15 bases separated the two germline ends. The DNA of the CDR3 is TGTGCCAGCAGTCCCAGGGGGGCCCCTAGCACAGATACGCAGTATTTT. It yields the protein CASSPRGAPSTDTQYF.

This clone has a handful of counts. This chain uses TRBV19 with TRBJ1-5; 7 bases are a match to TRBD1. Germline V CDR1 and CDR2: LNHDA, SQIVND (reference sequence). The CDR3 has 14 amino acids. The ends lost 2 bases at V and 9 bases at J; junction bases unmatched: 7. Here the CDR3 reads CASSIRGRGGPQHF. The CDR3 DNA reads as TGTGCCAGTAGTATAAGGGGGCGAGGCGGGCCCCAGCATTTT.

In its sample, this clone was seen once. The chain employs TRBV28 and TRBJ1-5, with D maybe TRBD1 (5 bases). Trimming removed 6 bases from V and 0 bases from J, with 15 bases in between. CDR3 length: 16 amino acids. In germline, CDR1 is MDHEN, CDR2 SYDVKM. The chain's CDR3 is CASRRDTGDSNQPQHF. In DNA, the CDR3 is TGTGCCAGCAGGAGAGATACAGGAGATAGCAATCAGCCCCAGCATTTT.

The V gene is TRBV5-1, the J gene TRBJ2-1, with 14 bases that match TRBD2. The V gene's germline CDR1 is SGHRS and CDR2 YFSETQ. The CDR3 has 16 amino acids. J was trimmed by 6 bases and V by 4 bases; bases with no gene match: 6. Here the CDR3 reads CASSGGLAGGSNEQFF. In DNA form, the CDR3 reads TGCGCCAGCAGCGGCGGACTAGCGGGAGGATCCAATGAGCAGTTCTTC.

This clone was seen only once. V and J are TRBV7-8 and TRBJ1-2; tentative D call: TRBD1 (5 bases). This CDR3 contains 14 residues. CDR1 and CDR2 (germline): SGHVS, FQNEAQ. V was clipped by 1 base and J by 4 bases, with 10 bases between them. The CDR3 here is CASSLGGSVYGYTF. The CDR3 nucleotides read TGTGCCAGCAGCTTAGGGGGCAGCGTCTATGGCTACACCTTC.

The chain recombines TRBV28 with TRBJ1-2; D is uncertain. In germline, CDR1 is MDHEN, CDR2 SYDVKM. V was trimmed by 4 bases and J by 3 bases, leaving 9 bases between them. The CDR3 covers 13 residues. CDR3 nucleotides: TGTGCCAGCAGTTCCTGGGGAGACTATGGCTACACCTTC. Protein: CASSSWGDYGYTF.

V and J are TRBV7-5 and TRBJ1-1; the D call of TRBD1 is as the table states it, not checked on the DNA. TRBV7-5 corresponds to a pseudogene. This CDR3 region has 14 residues. The CDR3 sequence: CVRSRGTGRTEAFF. The CDR3 DNA is TGTGTCAGAAGCCGGGGGACAGGGCGCACTGAAGCTTTCTTT.

The V call is TRBV5-1, the J call TRBJ2-2, with D possibly TRBD1 on 7 matching bases. Per germline, CDR1 SGHRS and CDR2 YFSETQ. Deletions cut 3 bases from V and 4 bases from J, with 10 bases between. CDR3 length: 14 amino acids. The CDR3 reads CASSWQGGTGELFF. CDR3 bases: TGCGCCAGCAGCTGGCAGGGGGGCACCGGGGAGCTGTTTTTT. Looking up the rest from reference TRBV5-1 and TRBJ2-2 gives the full variable domain: KAGVTQTPRYLIKTRGQQVTLSCSPISGHRSVSWYQQTPGQGLQFLFEYFSETQRNKGNFPGRFSGRQFSNSRSEMNVSTLELGDSALYLCASSWQGGTGELFFGEGSRLTVL.

The V call is TRBV30, the J call TRBJ1-1; D unclear. CDR3 size: 13 residues. V lost 2 bases and J lost 7, with 14 bases in between. Germline CDR1 and CDR2: GTSNPN and SVGIG (reference sequence). CDR3 in amino acids: CAWSRRAGDEAFF. The CDR3 region has the DNA TGTGCCTGGAGTAGACGGGCCGGGGATGAAGCTTTCTTT.

This clone appeared a few times. This rearrangement joins TRBV4-3 to TRBJ2-1; 7 bases fit TRBD2. This CDR3 is built from 14 residues. Germline CDR1 is LGHNA and CDR2 is YSLEER. The V segment lost 10 bases and the J segment 9 bases; nucleotides outside the gene matches: 15. The CDR3 DNA is TGCGCCACCTCCGGCGGACTAGTGAGTCGTGAGCAGTTCTTC. It codes for CATSGGLVSREQFF.

The chain recombines TRBV25-1 with TRBJ2-3, with D possibly matching TRBD1 (5 bases). Germline V gene data show CDR1 as MGHDK and CDR2 as SYGVNS. Trimming pared 3 bases from V and 0 bases from J, leaving 10 bases between. The CDR3 has 15 amino acids. This CDR3 is CASSDSDRSTDTQYF. CDR3 coding DNA: TGTGCCAGCAGTGACTCTGACAGAAGCACAGATACGCAGTATTTT.

The gene calls are TRBV25-1 and TRBJ2-3, with 7 bases matching TRBD2. Trimming at V came to 4 bases and at J to 4 bases, leaving 14 bases not matched to a gene. There are 17 residues in the CDR3. The germline V gene has CDR1 MGHDK and CDR2 SYGVNS. The CDR3 DNA reads TGTGCCAGCAGTGCCCTCTATGGCGGGAGTATTCCAGATACGCAGTATTTT. It translates to CASSALYGGSIPDTQYF.

The genes are TRBV27 and TRBJ2-5, with 7 bases lining up with TRBD1. V shed 3 bases and J 4 bases; nucleotides not matched to a gene: 8. This CDR3 is built from 15 residues. Germline lookup yields CDR1 MNHEY and CDR2 SMNVEV (reference sequence). This CDR3 is CASSLTGPVRETQYF. DNA for the CDR3: TGTGCCAGCAGTTTGACAGGGCCTGTCCGAGAGACCCAGTACTTC.